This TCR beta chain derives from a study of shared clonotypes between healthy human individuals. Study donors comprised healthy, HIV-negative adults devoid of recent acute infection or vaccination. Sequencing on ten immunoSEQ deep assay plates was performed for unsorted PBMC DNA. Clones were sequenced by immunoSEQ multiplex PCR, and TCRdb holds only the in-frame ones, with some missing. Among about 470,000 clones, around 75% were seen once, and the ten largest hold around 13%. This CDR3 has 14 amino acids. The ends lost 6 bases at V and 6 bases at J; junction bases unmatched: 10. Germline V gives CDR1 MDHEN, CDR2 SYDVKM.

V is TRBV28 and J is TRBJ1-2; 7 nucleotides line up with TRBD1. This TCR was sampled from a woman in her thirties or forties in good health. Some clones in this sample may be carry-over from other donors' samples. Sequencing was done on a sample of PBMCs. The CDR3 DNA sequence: TGTGCCAGCAGATCGGGACAGAGAACGAATGGCTACACCTTC. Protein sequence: CASRSGQRTNGYTF.